Shown below are 7 T cell receptor beta chains from a single sample sequenced in a study of patients and donors after allogeneic stem cell transplantation. TCRdb re-derived calls from the RT-PCR reads in MiXCR, one entry per CDR3 protein. The sample has about a million distinct CDR3 sequences, approximately 18% seen once; the top ten hold around 5.5%. The sequenced sample was blood, either unsorted or a sorted T cell fraction (not recorded which). The source is a human donor who was either an allogeneic HSCT recipient or a stem cell or donor lymphocyte infusion donor (not recorded which). It is not recorded whose cells these are; they may come from a transplant donor.

The rearrangement uses TRBV29-1 and TRBJ1-1; maybe TRBD1 (6 bases). Trimming pared 4 bases from V and 0 bases from J, leaving 9 bases between. CDR3 length equals 13 residues. The germline CDR1 and CDR2 sequences are SQVTM and ANQGSEA. CDR3 DNA sequence: TGCAGCGTTGGAGGGGGGCTGAACACTGAAGCTTTCTTT. Protein sequence: CSVGGGLNTEAFF.

This chain connects TRBV25-1 to TRBJ2-7, with 8 bases matching TRBD2. Germline CDR1 is MGHDK and CDR2 is SYGVNS. The CDR3 length is 15 residues. Trimming cost V 6 bases and J 4 bases; bases outside gene matches: 11. CDR3 sequence: CASSYFAGGGYEQYF. DNA of the CDR3: TGTGCCAGCAGCTACTTCGCGGGGGGAGGATACGAGCAGTACTTC.

This clonotype was counted only a few times. The chain combines TRBV7-9 with TRBJ2-1, with 7 bases that match TRBD2. The V gene end was trimmed by 4 bases and the J gene end by 8 bases; junction bases not matched to a gene: 8. The CDR3 has 14 residues. CDR1 is SEHNR, CDR2 FQNEAQ, per germline (reference sequence). The DNA for the CDR3 is TGTGCCAGCAGCTACTACCGGGAGGCCTATGAGCAGTTCTTC. Translating gives CASSYYREAYEQFF.

V and J are TRBV11-2 and TRBJ1-1; tentative D call: TRBD1 (5 bases). Germline V CDR1 and CDR2: SGHAT, FQNNGV. V shed 10 bases and J shed 7 bases, with 13 bases lying between them. CDR3 size: 11 residues. This CDR3 reads CANSAGGEAFF. The CDR3 DNA reads TGTGCCAACTCCGCGGGGGGTGAAGCTTTCTTT.

This clonotype occurred a few times. The chain has TRBV12-3 or TRBV12-4 and TRBJ1-5, with 8 positions matching TRBD1. The J segment lost 4 bases and the V segment lost 5 bases, leaving 7 bases of the junction unmatched. CDR3 length equals 15 residues. CDR3 protein: CASSNSQGANQPQHF. CDR3 bases: TGTGCCAGCAGTAACTCCCAGGGGGCTAATCAGCCCCAGCATTTT.

This clonotype was counted ten times or more. This rearrangement joins TRBV12-3 or TRBV12-4 to TRBJ2-6; 7 bases are shared with TRBD1. The CDR3 runs 12 residues. Unmatched junction bases numbered 2, after V lost 6 bases and J lost 9 bases. In DNA, the CDR3 is TGTGCCAGCAGAGACAGGGACAACGTCCTGACTTTC. It yields the protein CASRDRDNVLTF.

This clonotype has ten or more counts. The V gene is TRBV12-3 or TRBV12-4, the J gene TRBJ1-5; no clear D. This CDR3 has 14 residues. V was clipped by 5 bases and J by 9 bases, with 17 bases between them. The CDR3 protein is CASSPGLTARPQHF. CDR3 sequence (DNA): TGTGCCAGCAGTCCCGGACTGACGGCACGGCCCCAGCATTTT.